This T cell receptor beta chain was sequenced in a study of blood T cells in healthy people across ages. Findings and caveats of the study: Measured against age, TCR beta diversity per million T cells decreased in a roughly linear manner. The donors' CMV status was not determined, possibly confounding changes in expanded clonotypes. Strong correlation existed between TCR beta diversity and naive T cell percentage.

CDR1 and CDR2 (germline): SGHKS, YYEKEE (reference sequence). Trimming removed 3 bases at V and 3 bases at J, with 9 bases between. This CDR3 contains 13 residues. This clonotype was detected only once. As yet, its antigen is unknown. A second PCR, run for roughly 7 to 11 cycles, used a sample-barcoded 5' primer plus a J-beta primer mix. TCRdb itself ran the 5' RACE reads through MiXCR, one entry per CDR3 protein. The data show fewer than 1,000,000 distinct CDR3 sequences, under 45% seen once. This TCR came from a man in his 60s in good health. The specimen sequenced was blood. This chain connects TRBV5-5 to TRBJ1-1; D gene ambiguous. Here the CDR3 DNA reads TGTGCCAGCAGCTGGTCGGGGTACACTGAAGCTTTCTTT. Its protein is CASSWSGYTEAFF.